This T cell receptor beta chain was identified in a study of blood T cell repertoires in COVID-19. Study background: Samples came from the United States, Italy and Spain, spanning acute and convalescent COVID-19.

Profiled with immunoSEQ multiplex PCR; TCRdb holds only in-frame clones, not every one. This table holds about 13,000 clones, around four fifths found once. Germline V CDR1 and CDR2: MNHEY, SVGAGI. V was clipped by 2 bases and J by 4 bases, with 15 bases between them. This CDR3 spans 16 amino acids. This clone appeared once. The rearrangement joins TRBV6-5 to TRBJ1-5; D possibly corresponds to TRBD1 (5 bases). This TCR derives from a woman aged 80 or over with acute or convalescent COVID-19. Material: peripheral blood. The CDR3 DNA reads as TGTGCCAGCAGTTACGGCTCGGGGGGAAGGAATCAGCCCCAGCATTTT. Translation gives CASSYGSGGRNQPQHF.